These T cell receptor beta chains were read from a single sample in a study of T cells expressing NK-cell markers. TCRdb reworked the 5' RACE reads into one entry per CDR3 protein, no DNA. The sample data list some 190,000 distinct CDR3 sequences. The material sequenced was blood T cells: a sorted CD56 or NKG2C T cell subset, CD4+ or CD8+ T cells, or bulk PBMC T cells (not recorded which). The receptors shown here come from a man between 18 and 69 years old in good health. The CDR3 runs from the conserved cysteine through the conserved F or W.

V gene	J gene	CDR3 protein
TRBV7-9	TRBJ2-3	CASSPRDVETDTQYF
TRBV4-2	TRBJ1-2	CASSLDRVWGYGYTF
TRBV21-1	TRBJ1-5	CASSKDRQSNANQPQHF
TRBV5-1	TRBJ2-1	CASNRDRGNEQFF
TRBV29-1	TRBJ1-2	CSVPGQGAGGYTF
TRBV20-1	TRBJ2-7	CSARGQDSTYEQYF
TRBV19	TRBJ2-2	CASNTGANTGELFF
TRBV7-9	TRBJ1-1	CASSSSRPAATGTEAFF
TRBV7-2	TRBJ1-5	CASSLTTGWDQPQHF
TRBV7-8	TRBJ1-6	CASSSDSTHTNINNSPLHF
TRBV12-3/TRBV12-4	TRBJ2-7	CASSYGGPSYEQYF
TRBV20-1	TRBJ2-5	CSARSSSGDIETQYF
TRBV12-5	TRBJ2-7	CVSTPSGTLFHEQYF
TRBV12-5	TRBJ2-2	CASGLVSGVPGGELFF
TRBV29-1	TRBJ1-2	CSALGTSPYGYTF
TRBV28	TRBJ1-5	CASSLFRGNQPQHF
TRBV13	TRBJ2-5	CASSQAALQETQYF
TRBV27	TRBJ2-7	CASSYLGNPGVQYF
TRBV2	TRBJ1-4	CASSEVPVPATNEKLFF
TRBV5-5	TRBJ2-5	CASSSRPGGQQETQYF
TRBV20-1	TRBJ2-7	CSASRGPSYEQYF
TRBV4-1	TRBJ2-7	CASSQEGGTGDEQYF
TRBV6-2/TRBV6-3	TRBJ2-2	CASLGVGELFF
TRBV20-1	TRBJ1-6	CSAREGPGRNNSPLHF
TRBV7-6	TRBJ2-7	CASSFSTGAEQYF
TRBV6-2/TRBV6-3	TRBJ2-7	CASSYLRATPDEQYF
TRBV13	TRBJ2-7	CASSDPSGEQYF
TRBV7-9	TRBJ2-3	CASSLAGQNTQYF
TRBV6-1	TRBJ2-5	CASSEAGLPEETQYF
TRBV7-9	TRBJ2-5	CASSSQTGAGETQYF
TRBV19	TRBJ1-5	CASSIGDKATNQPQHF
TRBV19	TRBJ1-1	CASSPRQWNTEAFF